Presented here are 24 T cell receptor beta chains from one specimen sequenced in a study of regulatory T cells in long-lasting Graves disease. TCR beta libraries were built with iRepertoire HTBI primers and Arm-PCR of CDR3 regions. TCRdb re-called the multiplex PCR reads with MiXCR, one entry per CDR3 protein. The repertoire includes approximately 360,000 distinct CDR3 sequences, approximately 12% of them detected once, and 15% to 20% sits in the top ten. Time point denoted: newly diagnosed GD, antithyroid drugs for less than 3 months. The TCR library was prepared using RNA isolated from PBMCs. This sample was shared with a second study, whose subject was T cells in Graves' hyperthyroidism and ophthalmopathy.

The sample in question was peripheral blood mononuclear cells (PBMCs), obtained at new diagnosis, from a patient treated with antithyroid drugs. These receptors were taken from a woman under 30 with Graves disease.

This clonotype occurred many times. The chain carries TRBV13 and TRBJ1-4; 7 bases align to TRBD1. This CDR3 has 17 residues. The V gene end was trimmed by 0 bases and the J gene end by 6 bases; junction bases not matched to a gene: 10. Germline-derived CDR1 and CDR2 are PRHDT and FYEKMQ (reference sequence). CDR3 nucleotide sequence: TGTGCCAGCAGCTTAGGACCCACAGGGGTTTACGATGAAAAACTGTTTTTT. Residues: CASSLGPTGVYDEKLFF.

The V and J genes are TRBV6-1 and TRBJ2-3, with a possible D match to TRBD1 (5 bases). Trimming stripped 5 bases from V and 6 bases from J, with 9 bases between. There are 12 residues in the CDR3. Germline V gene lookup returns CDR1 MNHNS and CDR2 SASEGT. The CDR3 protein is CASSRTRDTQYF. The CDR3 DNA is TGTGCCAGCAGTCGGACAAGGGATACGCAGTATTTT.

The rearrangement uses TRBV4-3 and TRBJ2-1; 8 bases align to TRBD2. Germline-derived CDR1 and CDR2 are LGHNA and YSLEER. There are 15 residues in the CDR3. The ends lost 5 bases at V and 6 bases at J; junction bases unmatched: 9. The CDR3 loop is CASSYFGTSGNEQFF. In nucleotides, the CDR3 is TGCGCCAGCAGCTATTTCGGGACTAGTGGCAATGAGCAGTTCTTC.

The gene calls are TRBV20-1 and TRBJ2-3; 8 positions match TRBD2. Germline V gene lookup returns CDR1 DFQATT and CDR2 SNEGSKA (reference sequence). J was trimmed by 8 bases and V by 6 bases; bases with no gene match: 16. The CDR3 spans 15 residues. The CDR3 nucleotides read TGCAGTGCCGGGGGGGTAGGCGGAGGGGCCTTTACGCAGTATTTT. Translation: CSAGGVGGGAFTQYF.

The chain uses TRBV7-8 and TRBJ2-2; D not resolved. Trimming cost V 6 bases and J 7 bases, with 9 bases left between them. The CDR3 is 12 residues long. Germline V gene lookup returns CDR1 SGHVS and CDR2 FQNEAQ. CDR3 loop: CASRRVGGELFF. The CDR3 DNA sequence: TGTGCCAGCAGGCGAGTGGGCGGGGAGCTGTTTTTT. Full variable domain (rest looked up from reference TRBV7-8 and TRBJ2-2): GAGVSQSPRYKVAKRGQDVALRCDPISGHVSLFWYQQALGQGPEFLTYFQNEAQLDKSGLPSDRFFAERPEGSVSTLKIQRTQQEDSAVYLCASRRVGGELFFGEGSRLTVL.

The chain employs TRBV19 and TRBJ1-5; 10 nucleotides agree with TRBD1. The CDR3 is 17 residues long. Trimming at V came to 4 bases and at J to 4 bases, leaving 10 bases not matched to a gene. From germline, CDR1 is LNHDA and CDR2 SQIVND (reference sequence). CDR3 region: CASSSNPRDRGNQPQHF. The DNA for the CDR3 is TGTGCCAGTAGTAGTAACCCCAGGGACAGGGGAAATCAGCCCCAGCATTTT.

In this sample, this clonotype turned up a few times. The chain couples TRBV4-3 to TRBJ1-6; tentative D call: TRBD1 (6 bases). V was shortened by 0 bases and J by 9 bases, with 12 bases between the two germline ends. This CDR3 is 15 amino acids long. Germline CDR1 LGHNA, CDR2 YSLEER. Here the CDR3 DNA reads TGCGCCAGCAGCCAAGATAGGGGGGGGGGTTCACCCCTCCACTTT. This gives the protein CASSQDRGGGSPLHF.

Comment on this clonotype: A read error may account for a junction end that differs from germline. V gene TRBV12-3 or TRBV12-4 combines with J gene TRBJ2-3; D unresolved. This CDR3 has 12 amino acids. In nucleotides, the CDR3 is TGTGCCAGCGGTTTTTACAGATTGAGGCAGTATTTT. It codes for CASGFYRLRQYF.

This clonotype was found many times. V and J are TRBV11-3 and TRBJ2-1, with TRBD2 matching over 7 bases. From germline, CDR1 is SGHNT and CDR2 YENEEA. Trimming at V came to 5 bases and at J to 1 base, leaving 2 bases not matched to a gene. CDR3 length equals 14 residues. CDR3 residues: CASSPRGSYNEQFF. The CDR3 DNA sequence: TGTGCCAGCAGCCCGCGGGGGTCCTACAATGAGCAGTTCTTC.

This clonotype turned up a few times. The J gene is TRBJ2-3, the V gene TRBV11-2; 9 nucleotides line up with TRBD2. The CDR3 length is 16 residues. V shed 0 bases, J shed 1 base, and the junction held 2 bases outside the gene matches. CDR1 and CDR2 (germline): SGHAT, FQNNGV. CDR3 region: CASSLEAGGGTDTQYF. The CDR3 DNA is TGTGCCAGCAGCTTAGAGGCGGGGGGGGGCACAGATACGCAGTATTTT.

This clonotype was seen at least ten times. The CDR3 DNA reads TGTGCCAGCAGCTTAGGAACCAACAGGGGACTCCCCTACAATGAGCAGTTCTTC. Residues: CASSLGTNRGLPYNEQFF. The chain uses TRBV7-2 and TRBJ2-1; D is possibly TRBD1 (7 bases). CDR1 and CDR2 from the germline V gene are SGHTA and FQGNSA. Between the trimmed V and J ends, which lost 1 base and 2 bases, there was a span of 18 bases. CDR3 length: 18 residues.

This clonotype was counted a few times. This rearrangement joins TRBV25-1 to TRBJ2-2; D not resolved. The CDR3 is 13 residues long. Trimming removed 6 bases from V and 2 bases from J, with 7 bases in between. The germline V gene encodes CDR1 MGHDK and CDR2 SYGVNS. CDR3: CASRPINTGELFF. DNA for the CDR3: TGTGCCAGCAGACCGATTAACACCGGGGAGCTGTTTTTT.

This clonotype was counted ten times or more. This chain links TRBV6-1 with TRBJ2-2, with D possibly matching TRBD2 (6 bases). Trimming took 6 bases from V and 6 from J, leaving 23 bases between them. The germline gives CDR1 MNHNS, CDR2 SASEGT. This CDR3 has 17 residues. The CDR3 loop reads CASRKKTGTSLAGELFF. The CDR3 DNA reads as TGTGCCAGCAGAAAAAAGACCGGGACTTCCTTGGCCGGGGAGCTGTTTTTT.

V usage is TRBV20-1 and J usage is TRBJ1-4; D not resolved. The CDR3 loop spans 12 amino acids. CDR1 DFQATT and CDR2 SNEGSKA come from the germline V gene (reference sequence). V was clipped by 6 bases and J by 4 bases, with 9 bases between them. CDR3 amino acids: CSAGQNNEKLFF. The CDR3 region has the DNA TGCAGTGCAGGGCAGAATAATGAAAAACTGTTTTTT.

A single count supports this clonotype. A junction end diverges from the germline sequence, so it may reflect a read error. This chain links TRBV7-3 with TRBJ1-3; the D gene is possibly TRBD1 (5 bases). Germline CDR1 reads SGHTA; CDR2 reads FQGTGA. The CDR3 spans 16 residues. Here the CDR3 DNA reads TGTGCCAGCAGCAGCAGCGGGGGGAACTCTGGAGACACCATATATTTT. The encoded protein is CASSSSGGNSGDTIYF.

This clonotype has ten or more counts. V and J are TRBV27 and TRBJ1-2; D remains unclear. In germline, CDR1 is MNHEY, CDR2 SMNVEV (reference sequence). The CDR3 runs to 14 residues. V lost 6 bases to trimming and J lost 5 bases, with 16 bases between them. The CDR3 loop is CASSFSRPDYGYTF. In DNA form, the CDR3 reads TGTGCCAGCAGCTTTTCCCGACCCGATTATGGCTACACCTTC.

In its sample, this clonotype was seen many times. Compared with germline, one end of the junction differs, possibly owing to a read error. The genes are TRBV7-3 and TRBJ1-1; D unresolved. The CDR3 sequence is 13 residues long. Germline CDR1 is SGHTA and CDR2 is FQGTGA. The CDR3 loop reads CASSLNGNTEAFF. The CDR3, as DNA: TGCGCCAGCAGCTTGAACGGGAACACTGAAGCTTTCTTT.

This clonotype came up once. Possible read error: a much larger clone is one base away. The chain combines TRBV20-1 with TRBJ1-3; D not resolved. The CDR3 sequence is 14 residues long. The germline CDR1 and CDR2 sequences are DFQATT and SNEGSKA (reference sequence). The CDR3 protein is CSATPQVSGDTIYF. CDR3 in DNA: TGCAGTGCTACCCCTCAGGTCTCTGGAGACACCATATATTTT.

This clonotype showed up many times. The rearrangement uses TRBV28 and TRBJ1-2; 7 nucleotides line up with TRBD1. V was clipped by 4 bases and J by 5 bases; unmatched bases: 4. Germline loops: CDR1 MDHEN, CDR2 SYDVKM. The CDR3 has 13 amino acids. This chain's CDR3 is CASSWDRSYGYTF. In nucleotides, the CDR3 is TGTGCCAGCAGTTGGGACAGATCTTATGGCTACACCTTC.

This clonotype showed up many times. J is TRBJ1-2 and V is TRBV6-1, with 7 bases that match TRBD1. This CDR3 has 15 amino acids. Germline-derived CDR1 and CDR2 are MNHNS and SASEGT. The ends lost 6 bases at V and 1 base at J; junction bases unmatched: 8. CDR3 region: CASRRDSGLNYGYTF. The DNA of the CDR3 is TGTGCCAGCAGAAGGGACAGCGGACTTAACTATGGCTACACCTTC.

This clonotype was seen ten or more times. The V and J genes are TRBV28 and TRBJ2-3, with TRBD2 matching over 12 bases. CDR1 MDHEN and CDR2 SYDVKM come from the germline V gene. The CDR3 covers 19 residues. With 4 bases clipped from V and 0 bases from J, the junction kept 11 bases outside the gene matches. In nucleotides, the CDR3 is TGTGCCAGCAGTTCTAGAGGACTAGCGGGAACCTCTAGCACAGATACGCAGTATTTT. Translation gives CASSSRGLAGTSSTDTQYF.

The chain joins TRBV6-5 to TRBJ2-7; 12 nucleotides align to TRBD2. CDR3 size: 15 residues. Per the germline V gene, CDR1 is MNHEY and CDR2 is SVGAGI. Germline trimming cut 2 bases from V and 3 bases from J; bases unmatched to any gene: 2. The CDR3 DNA reads TGTGCCAGCAGTTACGGACTAGCGGGAAACTACGAGCAGTACTTC. Its translation is CASSYGLAGNYEQYF.

There are many counts of this clonotype. V and J are TRBV7-3 and TRBJ1-3, with D uncertain. The V gene's germline CDR1 is SGHTA and CDR2 FQGTGA. The CDR3 runs 13 residues. The V end lost 1 base, the J end lost 4 bases, and 5 bases lay between the germline ends. The CDR3 region has the DNA TGTGCCAGCAGCTTAAGTCTGGGAAACACCATATATTTT. Its translation is CASSLSLGNTIYF.

There are many counts of this clonotype. The V gene is TRBV6-1, the J gene TRBJ2-3; D is tentatively TRBD1 or TRBD2 (5 bases each). The germline gives CDR1 MNHNS, CDR2 SASEGT. The CDR3 covers 12 residues. The V end lost 7 bases, the J end lost 3 bases, and 8 bases lay between the germline ends. The CDR3, as DNA: TGTGCCAGCACGGGGCAAACAGATACGCAGTATTTT. Protein product: CASTGQTDTQYF.